The clone carrying this TCR beta chain has more than one count but fewer than ten. Its antigen is unknown. Germline CDR1 is KGHSH and CDR2 is LQKENI. V lost 3 bases and J lost 2, with 8 bases in between. This CDR3 is built from 14 residues. Next came a second PCR, run for about 7 to 12 cycles, which used a sample-barcoded 5' primer along with a J-beta primer mix. TCRdb reprocessed the 5' RACE reads with MiXCR, giving one entry per CDR3 protein. The table includes 1.5 million to 2 million distinct CDR3 sequences, roughly 49% detected once. Per individual sample, total RNA of at least 6 micrograms was extracted. This sample was taken from a study of blood T cells in healthy people across ages. General study results and limits: Since the PBMCs were unsorted, naive and antigen-experienced cells could not be conclusively compared. The recorded TCR beta diversity per million T cells decreased in a roughly linear manner with age. More naive CD4+ cells and higher diversity marked long-lived donors relative to aged donors.

The chain joins TRBV18 to TRBJ1-5; D not resolved. This TCR was sampled from a woman in her 40s in good health. The sequencing input was blood. The CDR3 DNA reads TGTGCCAGCTCACCGGGCCCCCGCAATCAGCCCCAGCATTTT. Residues: CASSPGPRNQPQHF.